This is a list of T cell receptor beta chains from one sample in a study of blood T cells in healthy people across ages. TCRdb redid the calling of the 5' RACE reads with MiXCR, one entry per CDR3 protein. Of about 1.8 million distinct CDR3 sequences listed, about 49% are singletons. The sequenced material came from blood. These receptors came from a middle-aged woman in good health. Both conserved end residues are part of each CDR3. A D gene is named only where the DNA matches it firmly. The size field is filled for only some rows; it gives once, few, many or a size class.

many | TRBJ2-7 | TRBD1 | TRBV4-1 | 15 | CASSQDPRQGNEQYF | TGCGCCAGCAGCCAAGATCCGAGACAGGGGAACGAGCAGTACTTC
NA | TRBJ2-4 | NA | TRBV7-6 | 13 | CASSRTVRDIQYF | TGTGCCAGCAGCCGAACCGTTCGGGACATTCAGTACTTC
NA | TRBJ2-2 | NA | TRBV5-1 | 14 | CASSSGQHTGELFF | TGCGCCAGCAGCTCGGGACAACACACCGGGGAGCTGTTTTTT
few | TRBJ1-5 | TRBD1 | TRBV27 | 15 | CASSSRDRHNQPQHF | TGTGCCAGCAGTTCCCGGGACAGGCACAATCAGCCCCAGCATTTT
few | TRBJ2-5 | NA | TRBV7-9 | 15 | CASSRPNLLGETQYF | TGTGCCAGCAGCCGACCCAACCTCTTGGGAGAGACCCAGTACTTC
NA | TRBJ2-7 | NA | TRBV28 | 15 | CASRNPTGPLREQYF | TGTGCCAGCAGGAACCCTACCGGGCCCCTGAGGGAGCAGTACTTC
NA | TRBJ2-7 | TRBD1 | TRBV20-1 | 13 | CSARQGAGNEQYF | TGCAGTGCTCGACAGGGGGCGGGGAACGAGCAGTACTTC
NA | TRBJ2-2 | NA | TRBV11-1 | 16 | CASSLSEGGYTGELFF | TGTGCCAGCAGCTTATCGGAAGGGGGATACACCGGGGAGCTGTTTTTT
NA | TRBJ2-3 | NA | TRBV9 | 13 | CASSSRRSDTQYF | TGTGCCAGCAGCTCCCGACGATCAGATACGCAGTATTTT
few | TRBJ2-3 | NA | TRBV20-1 | 16 | CSAPPPGPRSPDTQYF | TGCAGTGCCCCTCCTCCTGGCCCTCGCAGTCCAGATACGCAGTATTTT
NA | TRBJ2-1 | TRBD2 | TRBV5-1 | 15 | CANSFGSGEVNEQFF | TGCGCCAACAGCTTCGGGAGCGGGGAAGTCAATGAGCAGTTCTTC
few | TRBJ2-1 | NA | TRBV20-1 | 16 | CSPSSAGLASYNEQFF | TGCAGCCCGTCATCGGCCGGACTCGCCTCCTACAATGAGCAGTTCTTC
NA | TRBJ2-7 | NA | TRBV4-2 | 16 | CASSQEVAGGIHEQYF | TGTGCCAGCAGCCAAGAAGTGGCAGGGGGGATCCACGAGCAGTACTTC
NA | TRBJ2-1 | TRBD1 | TRBV11-1 | 19 | CASSLAGTDRASSYNEQFF | TGTGCCAGCAGCTTAGCCGGGACAGATCGAGCCAGCTCCTACAATGAGCAGTTCTTC
NA | TRBJ2-2 | NA | TRBV7-2 | 14 | CASSFSFDTGELFF | TGTGCCAGCAGCTTCTCCTTTGACACCGGGGAGCTGTTTTTT
few | TRBJ2-5 | NA | TRBV7-2 | 16 | CASSLGGAGVTGEQYF | TGTGCCAGCAGCTTAGGCGGGGCTGGGGTGACTGGAGAGCAGTACTTC
few | TRBJ2-7 | TRBD2 | TRBV2 | 14 | CACPGGLNSYEQYF | TGTGCCTGCCCGGGGGGGCTTAACTCCTACGAGCAGTACTTC
NA | TRBJ2-5 | NA | TRBV20-1 | 14 | CSAIWRRGLETQYF | TGCAGTGCTATTTGGCGCCGCGGATTAGAGACCCAGTACTTC
NA | TRBJ2-7 | TRBD1 | TRBV7-9 | 20 | CASSPRQGARKGLDSYEQYF | TGTGCCAGCAGCCCGAGACAGGGGGCGCGTAAAGGCCTCGACTCCTACGAGCAGTACTTC
NA | TRBJ2-2 | NA | TRBV7-9 | 14 | CASRDQTTKGELFF | TGTGCCAGCAGAGACCAGACCACGAAGGGGGAGCTGTTTTTT
NA | TRBJ2-4 | NA | TRBV7-9 | 12 | CAASGVKNIQYF | TGTGCCGCCTCAGGGGTCAAAAACATTCAGTACTTC
few | TRBJ1-5 | NA | TRBV6-8 | 15 | CASSYREGGNQPQHF | TGTGCCAGCAGTTACAGGGAGGGCGGCAATCAGCCCCAGCATTTT
NA | TRBJ1-3 | TRBD1 | TRBV20-1 | 15 | CSAARQGFSGNTIYF | TGCAGTGCTGCGCGACAGGGCTTCTCTGGAAACACCATATATTTT
NA | TRBJ2-5 | TRBD2 | TRBV6-5 | 16 | CASSYGLAGEQETQYF | TGTGCCAGCAGTTACGGACTAGCGGGGGAGCAAGAGACCCAGTACTTC
NA | TRBJ2-3 | NA | TRBV20-1 | 15 | CSARGFGRITDTQYF | TGCAGTGCTAGAGGGTTTGGGAGGATCACAGATACGCAGTATTTT
NA | TRBJ1-6 | NA | TRBV6-1 | 15 | CASSERQLYNSPLHF | TGTGCCAGCAGTGAAAGACAGCTCTATAATTCACCCCTCCACTTT
few | TRBJ2-1 | NA | TRBV7-2 | 12 | CASSSRIDEQFF | TGTGCCAGCAGCTCTAGAATCGATGAGCAGTTCTTC
NA | TRBJ2-7 | NA | TRBV28 | 14 | CASTTGASSYEQYF | TGTGCCAGCACGACCGGGGCTTCCTCCTACGAGCAGTACTTC
once | TRBJ1-1 | TRBD1 | TRBV6-2/TRBV6-3 | 19 | CASSYYPVPGQLWNTEAFF | TGTGCCAGCAGTTACTATCCCGTACCGGGACAGTTATGGAACACTGAAGCTTTCTTT
NA | TRBJ2-3 | NA | TRBV6-6 | 15 | CASTERTQGTDTQYF | TGTGCCAGCACCGAAAGGACCCAGGGCACAGATACGCAGTATTTT